This TCR beta chain was profiled in a study of neurological immune-mediated disorders. The CDR3 has 16 residues. Germline CDR1 is DFQATT and CDR2 is SNEGSKA (reference sequence). V trimming: 0 bases; J trimming: 4 bases; junction bases outside the gene matches: 11. 5'RACE employing 10-nucleotide random UMIs yielded the cDNA. In each sequencing run, over 160 million TCR-beta sequences were generated from 15-18 subjects. TCRdb used MiXCR to reprocess the 5' RACE reads, holding one entry per CDR3 protein. The table shows tens of thousands of distinct CDR3 sequences, with almost 4% occurring only once. There are many counts of this clonotype. Its antigen is currently unknown. Study-level results: Among 34 multiple sclerosis patients, phylogenetic grouping put the repertoires of 18 into a single related-CDR3 cluster, a possible signature.

The chain is built from TRBV20-1 and TRBJ1-2; 7 nucleotides match TRBD1. The sample taken for sequencing was PBMCs. This clonotype originated in a man aged 25-45 years with multiple sclerosis. CDR3 amino acids: CSARDLNRGTSYGYTF. The CDR3 nucleotides are TGCAGTGCTAGAGACCTCAACAGGGGCACTAGCTATGGCTACACCTTC.